This T cell receptor beta chain comes out of a study of OX40 agonist ivuxolimab in advanced cancers. This table comes from immunoSEQ multiplex PCR, and its TCRdb copy is limited to in-frame clones, with some not included. Of approximately 41,000 clones in the sample, around nine tenths are singletons; the top ten hold approximately 35%. Germline CDR1 is MNHNS and CDR2 is SASEGT. The germline V and J ends were trimmed by 6 bases and 0 bases, with 15 bases remaining between them. The CDR3 spans 15 residues. The source is an adult with an advanced solid tumor such as melanoma, head and neck, liver or kidney cancer. The V call is TRBV6-1, the J call TRBJ2-7, with a possible D match to TRBD2 (6 bases). The sequenced sample was CD4+ or CD8+ T cells sorted from blood, obtained in a trial of the OX40 agonist ivuxolimab. CDR3 amino acids: CASSPSGGSSYEQYF. CDR3 nucleotide sequence: TGTGCCAGCAGCCCAAGTGGGGGGAGCTCCTACGAGCAGTACTTC.